This TCR beta chain was found in a study of T cell changes during pregnancy in multiple sclerosis. Using immunoSEQ multiplex PCR, the repertoire was profiled, and TCRdb retains in-frame clones only, with some absent. This sample has around 130,000 clones; about 93% occur once, and the top ten carry roughly 6.2%. Germline CDR1 is KGHSH and CDR2 is LQKENI. Trimming left V 6 bases short and J 5 bases short, with 10 bases between. This CDR3 has 12 residues. V usage is TRBV18 and J usage is TRBJ2-5, with a tentative D call TRBD1 (5 bases). The receptor's source is a female donor with multiple sclerosis, enrolled in a pregnancy study. Sequenced here: peripheral blood, sampled before pregnancy. In DNA, the CDR3 is TGTGCCAGCTCGACAGCGACGGAGACCCAGTACTTC. Translated: CASSTATETQYF.